This TCR beta chain was sequenced during a study of cytomegalovirus exposure and HLA in healthy donors. The study's findings and limits: An assumption of roughly uniform sequencing depth across donors underlay the presence/absence analyses.

With 0 bases removed from V and 2 bases from J, the gap between germline ends came to 16 bases. The CDR3 has 17 amino acids. Germline CDR1 and CDR2: SGHKS and YYEKEE (reference sequence). Primers: 60 Vbeta forward and 13 Jbeta reverse. Original processing notes: In a later analysis, of around 80 million unique beta chains, some 10 million appeared in at least two donors. The table came from immunoSEQ multiplex PCR; TCRdb's copy has only in-frame clones and leaves some out. The V and J calls and clone size are taken from that table; D and trimming were inferred from the DNA. The repertoire holds 180,000 or so clones, around 88% seen once, with approximately 0.31% in the top ten. This clone was detected only a few times. The antigen remains undetermined.

This chain links TRBV5-5 with TRBJ2-3; D might be TRBD1 (6 bases). Source material: PBMCs. This receptor was obtained from a young woman in good health and CMV-seronegative. The CDR3 spells CASSLGWQGLFTDTQYF. The CDR3 region has the DNA TGTGCCAGCAGCTTGGGTTGGCAGGGGTTGTTCACAGATACGCAGTATTTT.